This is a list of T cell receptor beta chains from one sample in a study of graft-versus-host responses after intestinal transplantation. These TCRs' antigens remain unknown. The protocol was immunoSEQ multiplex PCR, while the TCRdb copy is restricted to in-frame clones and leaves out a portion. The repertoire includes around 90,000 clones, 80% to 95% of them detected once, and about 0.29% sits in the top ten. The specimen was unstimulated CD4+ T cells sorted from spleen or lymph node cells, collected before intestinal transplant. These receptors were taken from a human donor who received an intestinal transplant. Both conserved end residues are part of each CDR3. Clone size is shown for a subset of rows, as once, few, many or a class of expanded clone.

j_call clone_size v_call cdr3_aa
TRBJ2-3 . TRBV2 CASKGDRGRRTDTQYF
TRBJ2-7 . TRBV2 CASRVDRRAYEQYF
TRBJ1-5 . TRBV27 CASSSAPGYNQPQHF
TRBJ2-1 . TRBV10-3 CAISESRGSYNEQFF
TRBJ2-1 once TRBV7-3 CAPPVGSSYNEQFF
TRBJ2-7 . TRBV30 CAWSGGPNEQYF
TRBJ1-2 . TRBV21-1 CASSKEGLDRRTTNYGYTF
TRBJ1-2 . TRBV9 CASSPLDRDAYGYTF
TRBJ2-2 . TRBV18 CASSHSQMNTGELFF
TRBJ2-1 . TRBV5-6 CASSTLTRVNNEQFF
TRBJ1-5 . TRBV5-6 CASSPNRGANQPQHF
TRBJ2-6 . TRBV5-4 CASSLPGRGTVLTF
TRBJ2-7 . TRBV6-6 CASSYPGAGGNEQYF
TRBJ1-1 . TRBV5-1 CASSLRPPGQDSLNTEAFF
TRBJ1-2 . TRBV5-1 CASSFGTGDGYTF
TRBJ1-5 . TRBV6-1 CASVQGSGNQPQHF
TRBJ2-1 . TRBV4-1 CASSPGQGSYNEQFF
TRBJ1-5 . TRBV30 CAWNARGGQPQHF
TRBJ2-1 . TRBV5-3 CARSSPSLAGAGNEQFF
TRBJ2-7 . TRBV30 CAWSSQAYEQYF
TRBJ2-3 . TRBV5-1 CASSLQTLPTDTQYF
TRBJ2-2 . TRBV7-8 CASRSGTSRGELFF
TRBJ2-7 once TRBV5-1 CASSLVVGVYEQYF
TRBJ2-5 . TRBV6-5 CASSYFDGIQETQYF
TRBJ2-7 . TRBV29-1 CSVAVSDFYEQYF
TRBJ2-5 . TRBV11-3 CASSLGDAGGETQYF
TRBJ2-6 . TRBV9 CASSVVAVDSGANVLTF
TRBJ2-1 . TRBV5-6 CASSPLSGSLVNEQFF
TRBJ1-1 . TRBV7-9 CASSYGTGGAEAFF
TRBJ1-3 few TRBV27 CASSSGEGGNTIYF
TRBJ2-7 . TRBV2 CASSEQASRGEQYF
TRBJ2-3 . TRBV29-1 CSVVWGTSGSGTDTQYF
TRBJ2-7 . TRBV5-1 CASSQGLAPLEQYF
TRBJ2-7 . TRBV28 CASSPSGRGTYEQYF
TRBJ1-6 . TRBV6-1 CASSELGQIYNSPLHF
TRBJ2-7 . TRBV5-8 CASSLGRLRTALSYEQYF
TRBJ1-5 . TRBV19 CASSIDRGQPQHF
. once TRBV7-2 CASSLGATSSYEQYF
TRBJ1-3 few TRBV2 CASSEELVSGNTIYF